The 24 T cell receptor beta chains listed next were all sequenced from one sample in a study of T cell responses to AZD1222 COVID-19 vaccine. Measured with immunoSEQ multiplex PCR; TCRdb has only the in-frame clones, and not every one. Here the sample spans around 150,000 clones, roughly 94% being singletons. The sample in question was peripheral blood, obtained 28 days after the second AZD1222 dose. Every receptor here comes from an adult who received the AZD1222 COVID-19 vaccine.

This chain joins TRBV4-1 and TRBJ1-4; D gene ambiguous. The V end lost 1 base, the J end lost 4 bases, and 7 bases lay between the germline ends. The CDR3 extends over 14 amino acids. The germline CDR1 and CDR2 sequences are MGHRA and YSYEKL. The CDR3 is CASSQGRVNEKLFF. CDR3 sequence (DNA): TGCGCCAGCAGCCAAGGGAGGGTTAATGAAAAACTGTTTTTT.

Points on this clone: The sample holds other DNA sequences that translate to the same CDR3. The chain joins TRBV3-1 (or the pseudogene TRBV3-2) to TRBJ1-5; maybe TRBD1 (5 bases). Trimming left V 1 base short and J 4 bases short, with 8 bases between. Germline V lookup: CDR1 LGHDT, CDR2 YNNKEL (reference sequence). This CDR3 has 14 residues. The CDR3 sequence is CASSQATDNQPQHF. CDR3 sequence (DNA): TGTGCCAGCAGCCAAGCGACAGATAATCAGCCCCAGCATTTT.

This clone showed up just once. The J gene is TRBJ1-5, the V gene TRBV19; D gene uncertain. With 5 bases removed from V and 0 bases from J, the gap between germline ends came to 8 bases. Germline V lookup: CDR1 LNHDA, CDR2 SQIVND (reference sequence). The length of the CDR3 is 14 residues. CDR3 in DNA: TGTGCCAGTAGTGGGGTAACTAGCAATCAGCCCCAGCATTTT. It translates to CASSGVTSNQPQHF.

This chain joins TRBV27 and TRBJ1-6; possibly TRBD1 for D (6 bases). Trimming took off 6 bases at V and 10 bases at J, with 13 bases between the two ends. Germline CDR1 and CDR2: MNHEY and SMNVEV (reference sequence). This CDR3 spans 13 amino acids. CDR3 coding DNA: TGTGCCAGCAGGGACGACAGGTACTCACCCCTCCACTTT. This encodes CASRDDRYSPLHF.

Only one count was recorded for this clone. The J gene is TRBJ2-1, the V gene TRBV7-9; 8 bases fit TRBD1. J lost 11 bases, V lost 5 bases, and 14 bases had no gene match. Germline V gives CDR1 SEHNR, CDR2 FQNEAQ (reference sequence). This CDR3 comprises 15 residues. In DNA form, the CDR3 reads TGTGCCAGCAGCCCCCGGACAGGGAAAGTAGGAAAGCAGTTCTTC. Protein: CASSPRTGKVGKQFF.

The V and J genes are TRBV2 and TRBJ1-4; no definite D call. The CDR3 runs 12 residues. V was pared by 4 bases and J by 7 bases, with 7 bases between. Germline CDR1 is SNHLY and CDR2 is FYNNEI. CDR3 bases: TGTGCCAGCAGTGGTCAGAGTGAAAAACTGTTTTTT. This codes for CASSGQSEKLFF.

This clone was recorded only once. Other DNA sequences in this sample translate to the same CDR3. The chain combines TRBV3-1 (or the pseudogene TRBV3-2) with TRBJ1-2; TRBD1 is a possible D gene (5 bases). Deletions cut 1 base from V and 0 bases from J, with 9 bases between. Germline CDR1 is LGHDT and CDR2 is YNNKEL (reference sequence). This CDR3 has 15 residues. CDR3 residues: CASSQGGGANYGYTF. The CDR3 DNA sequence: TGTGCCAGCAGCCAAGGCGGGGGAGCTAACTATGGCTACACCTTC.

This rearrangement joins TRBV10-1 to TRBJ2-7; 10 bases fit TRBD2. The CDR3 extends over 14 amino acids. Germline V lookup: CDR1 WNHNN, CDR2 SYGVQD (reference sequence). The ends lost 4 bases at V and 7 bases at J; junction bases unmatched: 7. The CDR3 nucleotides read TGCGCCAGCAGTGGAGCTAGCGGGAGTAAAGAGCAGTACTTC. This translates into CASSGASGSKEQYF.

This chain joins TRBV5-6 and TRBJ2-1; perhaps D is TRBD1 or TRBD2 (5 bases each). Trimming stripped 7 bases from V and 7 bases from J, with 21 bases between. The CDR3 spans 15 residues. CDR1 is SGHDT and CDR2 is YYEEEE in the germline V gene. CDR3 residues: CASGNRRIAQNEQFF. The CDR3 bases are TGTGCCAGCGGAAACAGGAGGATTGCCCAAAATGAGCAGTTCTTC.

The genes are TRBV15 and TRBJ1-2, with TRBD1 matching over 8 bases. V dropped 3 bases and J dropped 4; count of bases not matched to a gene: 7. The CDR3 covers 15 residues. Germline V gives CDR1 LNHNV, CDR2 YYDKDF (reference sequence). The CDR3 bases are TGTGCCACCAGCAGGGTCCAGACAGGGGCCTATGGCTACACCTTC. It translates to CATSRVQTGAYGYTF. Variable domain in full (rest from reference TRBV15 and TRBJ1-2): DAMVIQNPRYQVTQFGKPVTLSCSQTLNHNVMYWYQQKSSQAPKLLFHYYDKDFNNEADTPDNFQSRRPNTSFCFLDIRSPGLGDTAMYLCATSRVQTGAYGYTFGSGTRLTVV.

The V gene is TRBV28, the J gene TRBJ1-1; D ambiguous. The V and J ends lost 6 bases and 0 bases respectively, with 11 bases between them. CDR3 size: 14 residues. Per the germline V gene, CDR1 is MDHEN and CDR2 is SYDVKM. This CDR3 reads CASRLDGVNTEAFF. The CDR3 DNA follows: TGTGCCAGCAGGTTGGACGGAGTGAACACTGAAGCTTTCTTT.

This chain links TRBV5-8 with TRBJ2-1; unclear D gene. V dropped 6 bases and J dropped 6 bases, with 16 bases sitting between them. Germline V gives CDR1 SGHTS, CDR2 YDEGEE. CDR3 size: 14 residues. The CDR3 DNA sequence: TGTGCCAGCACTCTGGACCTCGCAAGCAATGAGCAGTTCTTC. Amino acids: CASTLDLASNEQFF.

The rearrangement joins TRBV6-2 or TRBV6-3 to TRBJ2-7; the D gene is possibly TRBD2 (6 bases). Looked up from germline, CDR1 is MNHEY and CDR2 is SVGEGT. The CDR3 is made up of 15 amino acids. V shed 0 bases and J shed 2 bases, with 11 bases lying between them. The CDR3 region has the DNA TGTGCCAGCAGTTACTCGCGGGGATTGGCCTACGAGCAGTACTTC. Protein: CASSYSRGLAYEQYF.

The genes are TRBV28 and TRBJ1-2; a possible D gene is TRBD1 (5 bases). V was trimmed by 2 bases and J by 4 bases, leaving 14 bases between them. The CDR3 runs 15 residues. Per germline, CDR1 MDHEN and CDR2 SYDVKM. DNA for the CDR3: TGTGCCAGCAGTTTAGTAAGCAGGGCGACCTATGGCTACACCTTC. This sequence encodes CASSLVSRATYGYTF.

The CDR3 here is CAWAGTGEYEQYF. In nucleotides, the CDR3 is TGTGCCTGGGCCGGGACAGGAGAATACGAGCAGTACTTC. The chain links TRBV30 to TRBJ2-7; 8 bases agree with TRBD1. Germline CDR1 is GTSNPN and CDR2 is SVGIG (reference sequence). The junction had 7 bases not matched to a gene; V was cut back by 5 bases and J by 4 bases. This CDR3 region has 13 residues.

This rearrangement joins TRBV9 to TRBJ2-1; D could derive from TRBD1 or TRBD2 (5 bases each). The V end was cut by 1 base, the J end by 5 bases, with 7 bases between. The CDR3 covers 13 residues. In germline, CDR1 is SGDLS, CDR2 YYNGEE. CDR3 bases: TGTGCCAGCAGCGTAAGGGACGACAATGAGCAGTTCTTC. Protein: CASSVRDDNEQFF.

The chain combines TRBV27 with TRBJ1-6; TRBD1 is a possible D gene (5 bases). CDR1 MNHEY and CDR2 SMNVEV come from the germline V gene (reference sequence). Trimming left V 5 bases short and J 7 bases short, with 12 bases between. This CDR3 has 14 residues. CDR3 DNA sequence: TGTGCCAGCAGTCCCATAGGGGTGAATTCACCCCTCCACTTT. Translation gives CASSPIGVNSPLHF.

The chain uses TRBV3-1 (or the pseudogene TRBV3-2) and TRBJ2-7; TRBD1 matches at 8 bases. V was pared by 6 bases and J by 6 bases, with 4 bases of the junction left unmatched. CDR1 LGHDT and CDR2 YNNKEL come from the germline V gene (reference sequence). The CDR3 loop spans 12 amino acids. Written as DNA, the CDR3 is TGTGCCAGCAGATCCACAGGGGGCGAGCAGTACTTC. This translates into CASRSTGGEQYF.

The chain uses TRBV2 and TRBJ2-5; D uncertain. The CDR3 covers 11 residues. The V end was cut by 1 base, the J end by 9 bases, with 6 bases between. CDR1 is SNHLY, CDR2 FYNNEI, per germline. The CDR3 region is CASSEGPPQYF. The DNA of the CDR3 is TGTGCCAGCAGTGAAGGGCCCCCCCAGTACTTC.

J is TRBJ1-2 and V is TRBV5-1; D is uncertain. This CDR3 is built from 14 residues. Germline V CDR1 and CDR2: SGHRS, YFSETQ. The V end was cut by 3 bases, the J end by 1 base, with 10 bases between. CDR3 residues: CASSSEGFNYGYTF. In DNA form, the CDR3 reads TGCGCCAGCAGCTCGGAGGGATTTAACTATGGCTACACCTTC.

The CDR3 region is CASSVSGTDTQYF. The CDR3 DNA follows: TGCGCCAGCAGCGTATCTGGCACAGATACGCAGTATTTT. This chain connects TRBV10-1 to TRBJ2-3; no reliable D call. Trimming pared 6 bases from V and 1 base from J, leaving 8 bases between. The germline V gene has CDR1 WNHNN and CDR2 SYGVQD (reference sequence). This CDR3 spans 13 amino acids.

The chain links TRBV11-2 to TRBJ1-1; maybe TRBD1 (5 bases). V lost 3 bases and J lost 4, with 21 bases in between. The CDR3 length is 17 residues. Germline CDR1 SGHAT, CDR2 FQNNGV. CDR3 DNA sequence: TGTGCCAGCAGCTTTCCAACGTCAGGGCTTGACGGCACTGAAGCTTTCTTT. Translated, it gives CASSFPTSGLDGTEAFF. The full variable domain, its missing parts supplied by reference TRBV11-2 and TRBJ1-1, is EAGVAQSPRYKIIEKRQSVAFWCNPISGHATLYWYQQILGQGPKLLIQFQNNGVVDDSQLPKDRFSAERLKGVDSTLKIQPAKLEDSAVYLCASSFPTSGLDGTEAFFGQGTRLTVV.

V is TRBV12-5 and J is TRBJ1-5, with 10 bases that match TRBD1. From germline, CDR1 is LGHNT and CDR2 FRNRAP. The J segment lost 2 bases and the V segment lost 7 bases, leaving 8 bases of the junction unmatched. The CDR3 covers 16 residues. The CDR3 protein is CASADLGTGGNQPQHF. The DNA for the CDR3 is TGTGCTAGTGCGGACCTCGGGACAGGGGGCAATCAGCCCCAGCATTTT.

The rearrangement links TRBV7-8 to TRBJ1-2; 8 bases align to TRBD1. CDR3 length: 16 residues. CDR1 and CDR2 (germline): SGHVS, FQNEAQ. The ends lost 1 base at V and 6 bases at J; junction bases unmatched: 10. The CDR3 DNA reads as TGTGCCAGCAGCTTAGAACGGGCACAGGGGGTTAATGGCTACACCTTC. Translation: CASSLERAQGVNGYTF.